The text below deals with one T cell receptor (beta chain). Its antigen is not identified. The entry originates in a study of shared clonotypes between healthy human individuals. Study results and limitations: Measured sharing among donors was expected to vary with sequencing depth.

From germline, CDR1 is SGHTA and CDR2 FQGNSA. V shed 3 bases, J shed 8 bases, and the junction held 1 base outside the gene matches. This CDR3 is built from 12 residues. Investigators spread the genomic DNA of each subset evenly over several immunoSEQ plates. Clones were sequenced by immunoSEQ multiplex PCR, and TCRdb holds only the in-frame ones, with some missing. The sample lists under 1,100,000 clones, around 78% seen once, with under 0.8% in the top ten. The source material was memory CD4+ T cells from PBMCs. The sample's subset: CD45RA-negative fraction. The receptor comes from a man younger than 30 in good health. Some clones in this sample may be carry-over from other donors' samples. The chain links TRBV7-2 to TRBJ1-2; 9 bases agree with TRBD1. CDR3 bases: TGTGCCAGCAGCTTTGGGACAGGGGGCTACACCTTC. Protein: CASSFGTGGYTF. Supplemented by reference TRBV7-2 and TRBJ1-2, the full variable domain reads GAGVSQSPSNKVTEKGKDVELRCDPISGHTALYWYRQSLGQGLEFLIYFQGNSAPDKSGLPSDRFSAERTGGSVSTLTIQRTQQEDSAVYLCASSFGTGGYTFGSGTRLTVV.